In its sample, the clone carrying this TCR beta chain ranks as medium-sized. Its antigen is not identified. Semi-nested PCR with Nested Universal Primer A followed constant-region reverse priming of full-length variable regions. From the 5' RACE reads, TCRdb called clonotypes with MiXCR, one entry per CDR3 protein. The sample lists some 11,000 distinct CDR3 sequences; approximately 17% were seen once. Cells sorted as Tregs were CD4+, CD25+ and CD127-/low. The CDR3 loop spans 15 amino acids. Trimming took 2 bases from V and 4 from J, leaving 14 bases between them. Per the germline V gene, CDR1 is SGHRS and CDR2 is YFSETQ. Whole-study results and caveats: Tumor memory CD4+ T cell TCR gene usage was found to cluster with blood and lymph node memory CD4+ cells and with lymph node naive CD4+ cells. Larger-cohort validation covered only one TCR beta V-J rearrangement. Tumor Treg TCRs overlapped most with tumor naive CD4+ cells.

The sample comprised Tregs sorted from a lymph node. This clonotype was sampled from a female donor with breast cancer. The chain has TRBV5-1 and TRBJ2-3; D might be TRBD1 (5 bases). Written as DNA, the CDR3 is TGCGCCAGCAGCTTAGACAGCAATCACGCAGATACGCAGTATTTT. It codes for CASSLDSNHADTQYF.